These T cell receptor beta chains were read from a single sample in a study of blood T cell repertoires in COVID-19. The method was immunoSEQ multiplex PCR; TCRdb's version includes in-frame clones alone and lacks a portion of them. Found here are 200,000 to 250,000 clones, roughly 89% of them singletons; the top ten hold 6.8%. Sequenced sample: PBMCs or T cells enriched from blood (not recorded which). Receptors originate from a woman between 35 and 50 years old who had recovered from COVID-19. Both conserved end residues are part of each CDR3. Each record gives: D gene, V gene, J gene, CDR3 protein. D genes are given only for firm matches.

TRBD2	TRBV6-5	TRBJ2-1	CASTGGTSVPNEQFF
-	TRBV7-9	TRBJ2-1	CASSLGEPGGPGGEQFF
-	TRBV4-2	TRBJ2-7	CASSPRAGIYEQYF
-	TRBV18	TRBJ2-3	CASSLASTDTQYF
TRBD2	TRBV3-1/TRBV3-2	TRBJ2-2	CASRGLAGAPGELFF
TRBD1	TRBV19	TRBJ1-4	CASSITRGPEKLFF
TRBD2	TRBV28	TRBJ2-7	CASSDQAGSAYEQYF
-	TRBV23-1	TRBJ1-5	CASSQSWRYSNQPQHF
-	TRBV5-1	TRBJ2-2	CASTTGTHRPGELFF
-	TRBV9	TRBJ1-2	CASSVFSRGGYGYTF
TRBD2	TRBV28	TRBJ2-2	CASRGTRRRTGELFF
-	TRBV7-9	TRBJ2-7	CASSQVDEQYF
TRBD1	TRBV19	TRBJ1-2	CASSITGTDYGYTF
-	TRBV5-5	TRBJ2-7	CASSRDTRSYEQYF
TRBD1	TRBV25-1	TRBJ1-1	CASRGQVNTEAFF
-	TRBV7-2	TRBJ1-3	CASSLLLGSGNTIYF
-	TRBV5-4	TRBJ2-6	CASSLGTSSGANVLTF
TRBD2	TRBV11-2	TRBJ2-3	CASSLRGVATPRGTDTQYF
TRBD2	TRBV29-1	TRBJ2-1	CSASSGGGNEQFF
TRBD1	TRBV28	TRBJ2-7	CASSLGQVGPEQYF
-	TRBV5-5	TRBJ1-3	CASSLSGGGNTIYF
TRBD1	TRBV28	TRBJ2-7	CASSSLGTGSYEQYF
-	TRBV2	TRBJ2-1	CASSPPKRASYNEQFF
-	TRBV4-1	TRBJ2-1	CASSQVFPLAYNEQFF
TRBD1	TRBV10-3	TRBJ1-6	CAIRGTGPESPLHF
TRBD1	TRBV7-2	TRBJ1-2	CASSPTGVGYGYTF
TRBD1	TRBV7-2	TRBJ1-3	CASSSQGAKGNTIYF
TRBD2	TRBV11-3	TRBJ2-4	CASSLVISTSGLAKNIQYF